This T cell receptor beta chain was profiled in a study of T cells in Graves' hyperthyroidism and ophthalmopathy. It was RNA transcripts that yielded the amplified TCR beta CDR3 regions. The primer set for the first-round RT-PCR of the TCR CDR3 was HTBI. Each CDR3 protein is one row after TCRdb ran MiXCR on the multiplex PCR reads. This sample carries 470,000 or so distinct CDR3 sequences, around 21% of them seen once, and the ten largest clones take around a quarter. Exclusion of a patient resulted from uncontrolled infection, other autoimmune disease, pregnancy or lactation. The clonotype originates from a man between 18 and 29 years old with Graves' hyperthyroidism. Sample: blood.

CDR3 sequence: CAISESRQGGRGYTF. The DNA of the CDR3 is TGTGCCATCAGTGAGTCGAGGCAGGGGGGACGTGGCTACACCTTC. The chain is built from TRBV10-3 and TRBJ1-2, with TRBD1 matching 7 bases. The germline gives CDR1 ENHRY, CDR2 SYGVKD. The CDR3 totals 15 residues. J was trimmed by 7 bases and V by 0 bases; bases with no gene match: 8.